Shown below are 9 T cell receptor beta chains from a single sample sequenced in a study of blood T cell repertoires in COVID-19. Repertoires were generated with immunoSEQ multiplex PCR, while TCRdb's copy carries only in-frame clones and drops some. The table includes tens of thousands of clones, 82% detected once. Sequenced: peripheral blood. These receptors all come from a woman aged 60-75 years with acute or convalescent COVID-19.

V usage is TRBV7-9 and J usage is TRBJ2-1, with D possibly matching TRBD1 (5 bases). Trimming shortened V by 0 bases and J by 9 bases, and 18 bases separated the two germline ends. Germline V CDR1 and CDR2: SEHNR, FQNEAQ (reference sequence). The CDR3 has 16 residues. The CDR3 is CASSLAPGLVGGEQFF. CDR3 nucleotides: TGTGCCAGCAGCTTAGCGCCAGGGTTGGTCGGTGGTGAGCAGTTCTTC.

The CDR3 spells CAWSVPGRYSYEQYF. The CDR3 DNA reads TGTGCCTGGAGTGTACCAGGCAGATACTCCTACGAGCAGTACTTC. V and J are TRBV30 and TRBJ2-7; D remains ambiguous. This CDR3 has 15 amino acids. Germline V lookup: CDR1 GTSNPN, CDR2 SVGIG (reference sequence). Trimming pared 0 bases from V and 0 bases from J, leaving 12 bases between.

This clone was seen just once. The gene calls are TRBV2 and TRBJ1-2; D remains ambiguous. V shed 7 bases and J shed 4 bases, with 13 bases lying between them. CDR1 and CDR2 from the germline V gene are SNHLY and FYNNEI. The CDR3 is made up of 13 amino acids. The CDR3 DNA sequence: TGTGCCAGCACACCGGTGTCCGGCTATGGCTACACCTTC. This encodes CASTPVSGYGYTF.

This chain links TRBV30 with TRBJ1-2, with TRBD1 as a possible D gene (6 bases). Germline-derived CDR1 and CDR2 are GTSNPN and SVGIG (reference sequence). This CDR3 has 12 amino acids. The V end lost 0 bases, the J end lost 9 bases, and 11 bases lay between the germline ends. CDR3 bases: TGTGCCTGGAGTGTACAAGGGGGTAGCTACACCTTC. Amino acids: CAWSVQGGSYTF.

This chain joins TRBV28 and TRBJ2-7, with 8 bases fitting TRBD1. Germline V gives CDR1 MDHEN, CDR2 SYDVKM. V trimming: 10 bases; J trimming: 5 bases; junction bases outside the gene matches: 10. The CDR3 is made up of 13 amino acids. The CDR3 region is CATTGQAVHEQYF. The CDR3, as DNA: TGTGCCACCACGGGACAGGCGGTTCACGAGCAGTACTTC.

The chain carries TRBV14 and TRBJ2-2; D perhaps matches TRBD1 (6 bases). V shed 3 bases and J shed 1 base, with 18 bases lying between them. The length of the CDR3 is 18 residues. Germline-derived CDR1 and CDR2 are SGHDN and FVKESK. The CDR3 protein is CASSQPTGSYGNTGELFF. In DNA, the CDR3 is TGTGCCAGCAGCCAGCCGACAGGTTCTTACGGGAACACCGGGGAGCTGTTTTTT. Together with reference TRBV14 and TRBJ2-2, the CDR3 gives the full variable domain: EAGVTQFPSHSVIEKGQTVTLRCDPISGHDNLYWYRRVMGKEIKFLLHFVKESKQDESGMPNNRFLAERTGGTYSTLKVQPAELEDSGVYFCASSQPTGSYGNTGELFFGEGSRLTVL.

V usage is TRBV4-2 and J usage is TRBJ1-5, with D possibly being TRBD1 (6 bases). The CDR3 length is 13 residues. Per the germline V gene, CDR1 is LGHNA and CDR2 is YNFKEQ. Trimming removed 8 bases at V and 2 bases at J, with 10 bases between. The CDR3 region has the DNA TGTGCCAGCGGGGGGGCTCGCAATCAGCCCCAGCATTTT. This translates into CASGGARNQPQHF.

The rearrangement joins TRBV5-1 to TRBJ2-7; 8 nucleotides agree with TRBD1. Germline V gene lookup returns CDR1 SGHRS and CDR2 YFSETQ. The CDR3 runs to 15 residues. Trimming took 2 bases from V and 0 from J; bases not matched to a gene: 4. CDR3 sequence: CASSLGGQASYEQYF. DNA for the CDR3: TGCGCCAGCAGCTTAGGGGGACAGGCCTCCTACGAGCAGTACTTC.

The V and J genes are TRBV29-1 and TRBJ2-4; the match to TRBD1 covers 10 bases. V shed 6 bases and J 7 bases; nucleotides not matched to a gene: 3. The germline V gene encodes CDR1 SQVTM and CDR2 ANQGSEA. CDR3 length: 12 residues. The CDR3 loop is CSVRTGGNIQYF. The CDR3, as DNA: TGCAGCGTACGGACAGGGGGGAACATTCAGTACTTC. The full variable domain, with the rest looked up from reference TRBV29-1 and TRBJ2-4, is SAVISQKPSRDICQRGTSLTIQCQVDSQVTMMFWYRQQPGQSLTLIATANQGSEATYESGFVIDKFPISRPNLTFSTLTVSNMSPEDSSIYLCSVRTGGNIQYFGAGTRLSVL.